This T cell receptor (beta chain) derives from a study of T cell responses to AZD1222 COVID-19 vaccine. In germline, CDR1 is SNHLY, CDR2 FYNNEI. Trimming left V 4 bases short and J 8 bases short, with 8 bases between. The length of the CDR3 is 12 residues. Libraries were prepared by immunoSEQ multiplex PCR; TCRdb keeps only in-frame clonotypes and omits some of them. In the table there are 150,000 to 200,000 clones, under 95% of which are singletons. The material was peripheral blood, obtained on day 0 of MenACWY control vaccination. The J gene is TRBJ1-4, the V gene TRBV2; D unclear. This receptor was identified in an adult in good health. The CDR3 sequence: CASSVHGEKLFF. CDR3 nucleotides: TGTGCCAGCAGTGTTCATGGGGAAAAACTGTTTTTT.